A single T cell receptor (beta chain) is shown here with its context. Its antigen is still unknown. This entry comes from a study of cytomegalovirus exposure and HLA in healthy donors. Study-level results: Later, an analysis showed that TCR beta chains associated with HLA were more clonally expanded than others that were equally common.

Losses at the gene ends were 7 bases for V and 3 bases for J; bases not matched to a gene: 8. This CDR3 contains 15 residues. Germline V gene sequence: CDR1 MNHEY, CDR2 SVGAGI. PCR primers comprised 60 Vbeta and 13 Jbeta primers. Clones were sequenced by immunoSEQ multiplex PCR, and TCRdb holds only the in-frame ones, with some missing. The table includes about 160,000 clones, roughly 88% detected once. The receptor comes from a man aged 50-59 years in good health and CMV-seropositive. The rearrangement uses TRBV6-5 and TRBJ2-5, with 10 bases identical to TRBD2. The sequenced sample was PBMCs. The CDR3 reads CASNLAGAGKETQYF. In nucleotides, the CDR3 is TGTGCCAGCAACCTAGCGGGGGCTGGAAAAGAGACCCAGTACTTC.